The rows below give T cell receptor beta chains drawn from one sample of a study of T cell responses to AZD1222 COVID-19 vaccine. The table came from immunoSEQ multiplex PCR; TCRdb's copy has only in-frame clones and leaves some out. The repertoire includes over 150,000 clones, around 90% of them detected once, and less than 3.5% sits in the top ten. Source: peripheral blood, taken on day 0 of AZD1222 vaccination. All receptors derive from an adult in good health. Both conserved end residues are part of each CDR3. The D gene is left open where the match is weak. Where a row states a size, it is once, few, many or the class of an expanded clone; other rows omit it.

>TRBV6-5|-|-|TRBJ2-7
TGTGCCAGCAGTTACTCTGGGGGCTCCTCCTACGAGCAGTACTTC
CASSYSGGSSYEQYF
>TRBV6-4|-|-|TRBJ1-1
TGTGCCAGCAGTCGACAGGCGGGAACTGAAGCTTTCTTT
CASSRQAGTEAFF
>TRBV10-3|-|TRBD1|TRBJ2-2
TGTGCCATCAACCCCCAGGGGGCCGGGGAGCTGTTTTTT
CAINPQGAGELFF
>TRBV29-1|-|TRBD1|TRBJ1-1
TGCAGCGTTGAAGGGACAGGGATGAACACTGAAGCTTTCTTT
CSVEGTGMNTEAFF
>TRBV3-1/TRBV3-2|-|-|TRBJ2-2
TGTGCCAGCAGCCAAGACCGAAAAGGGGGTAACACCGGGGAGCTGTTTTTT
CASSQDRKGGNTGELFF
>TRBV3-1/TRBV3-2|-|-|TRBJ2-5
TGTGCCAGGGAAGGGGAACTGGGGCAAGAGACCCAGTACTTC
CAREGELGQETQYF
>TRBV7-8|-|-|TRBJ1-2
TGTGCCAGCAGCTTAGAATTAATAGGTTCGGGAGGCTACACCTTC
CASSLELIGSGGYTF
>TRBV15|-|-|TRBJ1-4
TGTGCCACCAGCAGGACACAGGGTCTTAATGAAAAACTGTTTTTT
CATSRTQGLNEKLFF
>TRBV23-1|-|TRBD1|TRBJ1-1
TGCGCCAGCAGTCAATCCTCCAGACAGGGGAGCACTGAAGCTTTCTTT
CASSQSSRQGSTEAFF
>TRBV4-1|-|-|TRBJ1-2
TGCGCCAGCAGCCAATTCCCCGAAGAGGACTATGGCTACACCTTC
CASSQFPEEDYGYTF
>TRBV9|-|-|TRBJ2-1
TGTGCCAGCAGCGTAGCTGGCGCAGGGGATCGCGATGAGCAGTTCTTC
CASSVAGAGDRDEQFF
>TRBV7-3|-|-|TRBJ2-6
TGTGCCAGCAGCTTACGGGGGAGCTCTGGGGCCAACGTCCTGACTTTC
CASSLRGSSGANVLTF
>TRBV2|-|-|TRBJ2-1
TGTGCCAGCAGGACTGACAGTGACAATGAGCAGTTCTTC
CASRTDSDNEQFF
>TRBV11-2|-|-|TRBJ2-1
TGTGCCAGCAGCTTACTTATCGGACAGAACTACAATGAGCAGTTCTTC
CASSLLIGQNYNEQFF
>TRBV18|once|TRBD1|TRBJ2-7
TGTGCCAGCTCACCACGGACAGGAGACTACGAGCAGTACTTC
CASSPRTGDYEQYF
>TRBV10-3|-|-|TRBJ2-7
TGTGCCATCAGTGAGTCAACAGGGCCCTACGAGCAGTACTTC
CAISESTGPYEQYF